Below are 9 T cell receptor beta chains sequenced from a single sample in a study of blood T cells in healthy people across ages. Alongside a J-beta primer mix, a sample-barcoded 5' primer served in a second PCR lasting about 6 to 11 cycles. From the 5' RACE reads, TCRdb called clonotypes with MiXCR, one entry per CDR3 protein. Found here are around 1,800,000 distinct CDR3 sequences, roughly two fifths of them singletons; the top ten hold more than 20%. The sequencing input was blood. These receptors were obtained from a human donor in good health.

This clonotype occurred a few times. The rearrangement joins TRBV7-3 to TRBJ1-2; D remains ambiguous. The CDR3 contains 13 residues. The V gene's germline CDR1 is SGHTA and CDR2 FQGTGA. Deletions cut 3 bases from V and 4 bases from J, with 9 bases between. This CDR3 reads CASSLSFSYGYTF. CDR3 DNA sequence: TGTGCCAGCAGCTTGTCCTTCTCCTATGGCTACACCTTC.

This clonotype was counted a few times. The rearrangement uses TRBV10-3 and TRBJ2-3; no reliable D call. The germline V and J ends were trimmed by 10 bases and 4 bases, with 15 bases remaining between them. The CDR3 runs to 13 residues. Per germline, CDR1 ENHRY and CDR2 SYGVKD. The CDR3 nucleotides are TGTGCCACGACAAGGGTTTTGGCAGATACGCAGTATTTT. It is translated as CATTRVLADTQYF.

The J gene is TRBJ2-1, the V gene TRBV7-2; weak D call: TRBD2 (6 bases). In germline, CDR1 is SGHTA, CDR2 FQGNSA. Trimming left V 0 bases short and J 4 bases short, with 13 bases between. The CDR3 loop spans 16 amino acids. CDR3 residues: CASSLASAGRYNEQFF. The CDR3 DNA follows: TGTGCCAGCAGCTTAGCTTCGGCGGGACGGTACAATGAGCAGTTCTTC.

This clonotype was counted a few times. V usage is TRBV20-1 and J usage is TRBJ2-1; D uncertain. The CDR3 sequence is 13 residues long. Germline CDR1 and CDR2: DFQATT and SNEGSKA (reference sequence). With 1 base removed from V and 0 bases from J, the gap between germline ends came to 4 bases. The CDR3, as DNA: TGCAGTGCTAGAGTAGGCTCCTACAATGAGCAGTTCTTC. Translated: CSARVGSYNEQFF.

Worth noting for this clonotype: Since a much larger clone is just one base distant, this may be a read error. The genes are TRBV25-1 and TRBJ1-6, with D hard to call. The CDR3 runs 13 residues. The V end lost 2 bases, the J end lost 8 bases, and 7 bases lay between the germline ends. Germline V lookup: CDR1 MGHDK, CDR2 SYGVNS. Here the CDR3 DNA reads TGTGCCAGCAGTGAACCTCCTCATTCACCCCTCCACTTT. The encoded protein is CASSEPPHSPLHF.

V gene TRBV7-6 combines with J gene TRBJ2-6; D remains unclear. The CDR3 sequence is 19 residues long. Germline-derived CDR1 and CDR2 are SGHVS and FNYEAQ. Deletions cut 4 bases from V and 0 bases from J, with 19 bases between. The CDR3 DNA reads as TGTGCCAGCAGCTCATTTGGCGTGACGGCCCACTCTGGGGCCAACGTCCTGACTTTC. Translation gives CASSSFGVTAHSGANVLTF.

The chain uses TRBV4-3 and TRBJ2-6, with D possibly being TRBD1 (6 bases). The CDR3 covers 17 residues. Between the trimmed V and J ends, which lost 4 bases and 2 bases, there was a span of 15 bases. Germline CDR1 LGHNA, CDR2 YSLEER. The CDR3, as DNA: TGCGCCAGCAGCCCCGACCAGACAGGCCCTGGGGCCAACGTCCTGACTTTC. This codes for CASSPDQTGPGANVLTF.

CDR3 in DNA: TGCAGTGCTAGAGATAGGAGGACTAGCGGGGGGAGGGACGAGCAGTACTTC. Its protein product is CSARDRRTSGGRDEQYF. This sequence joins TRBV20-1 and TRBJ2-7, with 14 bases identical to TRBD2. Unmatched junction bases numbered 9, after V lost 0 bases and J lost 5 bases. Germline V gene lookup returns CDR1 DFQATT and CDR2 SNEGSKA (reference sequence). The CDR3 contains 17 residues.

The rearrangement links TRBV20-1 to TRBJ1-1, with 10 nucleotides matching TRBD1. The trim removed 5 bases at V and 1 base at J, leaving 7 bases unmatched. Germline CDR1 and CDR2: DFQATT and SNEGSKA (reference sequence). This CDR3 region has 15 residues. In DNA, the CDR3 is TGCAGTGCTGTAGACAGGGGGCTTTGGAACACTGAAGCTTTCTTT. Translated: CSAVDRGLWNTEAFF.